A selection of T cell receptor beta chains follows, all from one sample in a study of blood T cell repertoires in COVID-19. Data came from immunoSEQ multiplex PCR; TCRdb stores just in-frame clones and leaves some out. The sample includes roughly 50,000 clones, about 90% of them seen just once. The sample taken for sequencing was peripheral blood. The receptors derive from a woman aged 55-70 years with active or convalescent COVID-19. The CDR3 runs from the conserved cysteine through the conserved F or W. Fields, in order: J gene, D gene, V gene, clone size, CDR3 DNA, CDR3 protein. D genes are given only for firm matches. Size tells how often a clone was seen (once, few, many) or the class of an expanded clone, and some rows leave it out.

TRBJ1-2 - TRBV19 - TGTGCCAGTATACCCAACGGGGGGCTCTATGGCTACACCTTC CASIPNGGLYGYTF
TRBJ1-5 - TRBV28 few TGTGCCAGCAGTTTATGGCAGAGCAATCAGCCCCAGCATTTT CASSLWQSNQPQHF
TRBJ2-7 - TRBV27 - TGTGCCAGCAGTCCCCCGAGCTCCTACGAGCAGTACTTC CASSPPSSYEQYF
TRBJ1-5 - TRBV21-1 - TGTGCCAGCAGCAAATTTATGACAGCTTATCAGCCCCAGCATTTT CASSKFMTAYQPQHF
TRBJ2-1 TRBD2 TRBV3-1/TRBV3-2 - TGTGCCACCACGGGGCGGGGGGCCTACAATGAGCAGTTCTTC CATTGRGAYNEQFF
TRBJ2-3 TRBD2 TRBV11-3 - TGTGCCAGCAGCCCCCGGGCGGGAGGTCGCACAGATACGCAGTATTTT CASSPRAGGRTDTQYF
TRBJ2-5 - TRBV12-3/TRBV12-4 - TGTGCCAGCAGTTTTTGGGGGGAAGAGACCCAGTACTTC CASSFWGEETQYF
TRBJ1-4 - TRBV15 - TGTGCCACCGCTAAGGGCCAGGGGATAGGGGAAAAACTGTTTTTT CATAKGQGIGEKLFF
TRBJ1-2 TRBD1 TRBV12-3/TRBV12-4 - TGTGCCAGCAGGACCAAGGACAGGGATGGCTACACCTTC CASRTKDRDGYTF
TRBJ2-1 TRBD2 TRBV7-3 - TGTGCCAGCAGCTTAACCTTTCTAGCGGGGGGCAGGAATGAGCAGTTCTTC CASSLTFLAGGRNEQFF
TRBJ2-3 TRBD2 TRBV7-2 - TGTGCCAGCAGCTTAGCGGCTGGACTAGCGGGAGATACGCAGTATTTT CASSLAAGLAGDTQYF
TRBJ1-4 - TRBV7-9 - TGTGCCAGCAGCTTATTGCAGACTAATGAAAAACTGTTTTTT CASSLLQTNEKLFF
TRBJ1-1 TRBD1 TRBV5-1 - TGCGCCAGCAGCCTGACAGGGACGGACACTGAAGCTTTCTTT CASSLTGTDTEAFF
TRBJ2-7 - TRBV7-7 few TGTGCCAGCAGCCCACCCGAACGGAGCGAGCAGTACTTC CASSPPERSEQYF
TRBJ2-3 TRBD1 TRBV13 - TGTGCCAGCAGCACCGACAGGGGCACAGATACGCAGTATTTT CASSTDRGTDTQYF
TRBJ2-1 TRBD2 TRBV9 - TGTGCCAGCAGCGCCGGGACTAGCATAAACAATGAGCAGTTCTTC CASSAGTSINNEQFF
TRBJ1-1 - TRBV30 - TGTGCCTGGAGTCTAGATCTCGGTGAAGCTTTCTTT CAWSLDLGEAFF